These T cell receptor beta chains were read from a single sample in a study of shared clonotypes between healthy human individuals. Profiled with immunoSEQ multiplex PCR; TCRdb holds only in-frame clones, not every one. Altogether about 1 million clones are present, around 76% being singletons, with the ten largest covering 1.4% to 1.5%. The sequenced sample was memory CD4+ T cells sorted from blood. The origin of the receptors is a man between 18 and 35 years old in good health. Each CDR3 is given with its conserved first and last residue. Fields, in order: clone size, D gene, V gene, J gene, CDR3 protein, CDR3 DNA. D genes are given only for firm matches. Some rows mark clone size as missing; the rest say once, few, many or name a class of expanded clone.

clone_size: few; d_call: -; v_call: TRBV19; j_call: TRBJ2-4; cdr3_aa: CASTRGPPEAIQYF; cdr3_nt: TGTGCCAGTACCCGGGGACCACCGGAGGCCATTCAGTACTTC
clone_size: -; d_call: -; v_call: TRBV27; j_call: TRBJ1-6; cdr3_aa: CASSFGGFNSPLHF; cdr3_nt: TGTGCCAGCAGTTTTGGCGGTTTTAATTCACCCCTCCACTTT
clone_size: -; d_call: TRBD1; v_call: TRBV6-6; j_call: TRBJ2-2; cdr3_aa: CASSRQGWTGELFF; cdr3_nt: TGTGCCAGCAGCAGACAGGGTTGGACCGGGGAGCTGTTTTTT
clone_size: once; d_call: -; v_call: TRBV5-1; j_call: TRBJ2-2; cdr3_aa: CASEAKTDVGTGELFF; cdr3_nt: TGCGCCAGCGAGGCTAAAACCGACGTGGGTACCGGGGAGCTGTTTTTT
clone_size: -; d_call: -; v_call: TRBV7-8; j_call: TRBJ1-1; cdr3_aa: CASSLRALGAGSSNTEAFF; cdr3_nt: TGTGCCAGCAGCTTACGGGCGCTCGGGGCAGGTTCCTCGAACACTGAAGCTTTCTTT
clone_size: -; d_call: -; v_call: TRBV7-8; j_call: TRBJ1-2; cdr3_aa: CASSFTAGSGGYTF; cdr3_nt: TGTGCCAGCAGCTTCACCGCCGGGTCGGGAGGCTACACCTTC
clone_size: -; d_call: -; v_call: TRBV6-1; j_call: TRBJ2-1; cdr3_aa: CASKRDLVNEQFF; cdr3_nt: TGTGCCAGCAAAAGGGACTTAGTCAATGAGCAGTTCTTC
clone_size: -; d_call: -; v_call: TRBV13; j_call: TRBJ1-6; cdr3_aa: CASSPGEFSPLHF; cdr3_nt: TGTGCCAGCAGCCCAGGGGAATTTTCACCCCTCCACTTT
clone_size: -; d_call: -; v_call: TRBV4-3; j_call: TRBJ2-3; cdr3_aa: CASSQDWTAASTDTQYF; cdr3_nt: TGCGCCAGCAGCCAAGATTGGACAGCTGCTAGCACAGATACGCAGTATTTT
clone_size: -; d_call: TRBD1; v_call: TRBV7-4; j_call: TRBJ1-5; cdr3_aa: CASSLAGQGAVSNQPQHF; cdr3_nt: TGTGCCAGCAGCTTAGCGGGACAGGGGGCGGTGAGCAATCAGCCCCAGCATTTT
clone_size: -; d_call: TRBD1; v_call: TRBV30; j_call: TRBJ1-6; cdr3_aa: CAWSRTGANSPLHF; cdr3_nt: TGTGCCTGGAGTAGGACAGGGGCTAATTCACCCCTCCACTTT
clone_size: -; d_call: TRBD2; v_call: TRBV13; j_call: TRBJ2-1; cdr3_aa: CASRASGENAPLGEQFF; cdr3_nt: TGTGCCAGCAGGGCTAGCGGAGAGAATGCCCCCCTTGGTGAGCAGTTCTTC
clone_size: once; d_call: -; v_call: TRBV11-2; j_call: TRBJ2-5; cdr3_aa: CASRLYETQYF; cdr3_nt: TGTGCCAGCAGGTTATACGAGACCCAGTACTTC
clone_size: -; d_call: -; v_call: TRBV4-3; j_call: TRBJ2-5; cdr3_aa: CASSRNQQGRETQYF; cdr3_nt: TGCGCCAGCAGCCGGAACCAACAGGGCAGGGAGACCCAGTACTTC
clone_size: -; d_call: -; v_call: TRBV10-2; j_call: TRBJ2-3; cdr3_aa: CASSEVYDTQYF; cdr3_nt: TGCGCCAGCAGTGAGGTGTATGATACGCAGTATTTT
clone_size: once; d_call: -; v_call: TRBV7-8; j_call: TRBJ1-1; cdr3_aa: CASSSPNGLAAFF; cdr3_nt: TGTGCCAGCAGCTCCCCTAATGGGCTCGCAGCTTTCTTT
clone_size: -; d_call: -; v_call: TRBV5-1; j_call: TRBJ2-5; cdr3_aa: CASSRDAGRETQYF; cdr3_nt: TGCGCCAGCAGCCGAGATGCGGGTCGAGAGACCCAGTACTTC
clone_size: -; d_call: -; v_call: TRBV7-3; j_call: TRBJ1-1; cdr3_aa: CASSLTLTDTEAFF; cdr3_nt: TGTGCCAGCAGCTTAACGTTGACGGACACTGAAGCTTTCTTT
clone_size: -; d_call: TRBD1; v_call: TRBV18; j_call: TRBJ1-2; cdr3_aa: CASSPGQGAYGYTF; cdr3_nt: TGTGCCAGCTCACCTGGACAGGGAGCATATGGCTACACCTTC
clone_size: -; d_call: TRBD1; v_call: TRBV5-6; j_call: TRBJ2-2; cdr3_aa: CASSPDRGSTGELFF; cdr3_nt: TGTGCCAGCAGCCCGGACAGGGGATCCACCGGGGAGCTGTTTTTT
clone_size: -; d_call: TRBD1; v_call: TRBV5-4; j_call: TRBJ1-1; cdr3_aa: CASSPRTGGAGTEAFF; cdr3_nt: TGTGCCAGCAGCCCTCGGACAGGGGGCGCGGGGACTGAAGCTTTCTTT
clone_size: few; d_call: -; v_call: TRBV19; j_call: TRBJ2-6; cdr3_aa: CASSKVTAGAGANVLTF; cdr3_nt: TGTGCCAGTAGTAAGGTCACCGCGGGCGCTGGGGCCAACGTCCTGACTTTC
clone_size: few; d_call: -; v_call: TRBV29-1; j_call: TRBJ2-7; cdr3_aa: CSVRTELRGEQYF; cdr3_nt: TGCAGCGTTCGGACAGAACTTAGGGGCGAGCAGTACTTC
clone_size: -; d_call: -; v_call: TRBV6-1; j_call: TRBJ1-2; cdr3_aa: CASSAQGSLGGYTF; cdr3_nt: TGTGCCAGCAGTGCGCAGGGCAGTCTGGGCGGCTACACCTTC
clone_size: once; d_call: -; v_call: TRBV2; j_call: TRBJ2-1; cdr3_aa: CASRGDGNNEQFF; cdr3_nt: TGTGCCAGCAGGGGGGACGGAAACAATGAGCAGTTCTTC
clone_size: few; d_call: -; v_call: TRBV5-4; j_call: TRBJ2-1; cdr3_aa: CASSLTSGMQFF; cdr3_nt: TGTGCCAGCAGCTTGACAAGCGGCATGCAGTTCTTC
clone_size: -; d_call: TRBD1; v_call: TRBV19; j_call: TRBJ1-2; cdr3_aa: CASSIPTTTGNGYTF; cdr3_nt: TGTGCCAGTAGTATCCCGACAACGACAGGGAACGGCTACACCTTC
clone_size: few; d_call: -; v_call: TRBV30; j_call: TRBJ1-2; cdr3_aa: CAWSLKAGRASYGYTF; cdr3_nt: TGTGCCTGGAGCCTCAAAGCGGGCAGGGCAAGCTATGGCTACACCTTC
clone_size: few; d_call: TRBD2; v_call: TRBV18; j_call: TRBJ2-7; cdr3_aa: CASSMGTSGGYEQYF; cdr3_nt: TGTGCCAGCTCAATGGGGACTAGCGGGGGATACGAGCAGTACTTC
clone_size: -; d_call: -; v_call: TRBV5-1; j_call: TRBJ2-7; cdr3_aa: CASRGQLSSYEQYF; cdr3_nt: TGCGCCAGCAGGGGGCAGTTAAGCTCCTACGAGCAGTACTTC